These 6 T cell receptor beta chains were sequenced from one sample in a study of shared clonotypes between healthy human individuals (dated by TCRdb to 2020 to 2021). To prepare the library, the immunoSEQ multiplex PCR assay was applied. TCRdb holds this immuneACCESS table with in-frame rearrangements only. Some clones are missing; in checked studies, unresolved V genes explain under half, and the rest has no known cause. This sample has 2 million to 3 million clones in its table, and over 85% of those were observed once. Of the sample, about 0.39% is held by the ten largest clones. The source material was naive CD4+ T cells from PBMCs. What the cell subset or site label conveys for this sample: CD45RA+ positively selected. Every receptor here comes from a man aged 18-30 years in good health. Some clones in this sample may be carry-over from other donors' samples.

The chain carries TRBV5-1 and TRBJ1-2; no clear D gene. The CDR3 totals 15 residues. Germline lookup yields CDR1 SGHRS and CDR2 YFSETQ. With 4 bases removed from V and 8 bases from J, the gap between germline ends came to 21 bases. The CDR3 protein is CASSPPGTLTKGYTF. CDR3 bases: TGCGCCAGCAGCCCCCCGGGAACACTCACTAAGGGCTACACCTTC. The full variable domain, with the rest looked up from reference TRBV5-1 and TRBJ1-2, is KAGVTQTPRYLIKTRGQQVTLSCSPISGHRSVSWYQQTPGQGLQFLFEYFSETQRNKGNFPGRFSGRQFSNSRSEMNVSTLELGDSALYLCASSPPGTLTKGYTFGSGTRLTVV.

This chain connects TRBV4-2 to TRBJ2-1; 16 bases match TRBD2. Germline V gives CDR1 LGHNA, CDR2 YNFKEQ. The junction had 19 bases not matched to a gene; V was cut back by 4 bases and J by 7 bases. The CDR3 is made up of 21 amino acids. CDR3 coding DNA: TGTGCCAGCAGCCGAAAACCGGGACTAGCGGGAGGGCCGAATATGTTAAATGAGCAGTTCTTC. It translates to CASSRKPGLAGGPNMLNEQFF.

This clone was observed a few times. The chain recombines TRBV5-1 with TRBJ1-1; 8 bases fit TRBD1. With 9 bases clipped from V and 4 bases from J, the junction kept 8 bases outside the gene matches. Germline V gene data show CDR1 as SGHRS and CDR2 as YFSETQ. The CDR3 sequence is 13 residues long. CDR3 DNA: TGCGCCACTTCGATGACAGGGGTCACTGAAGCTTTCTTT. Protein: CATSMTGVTEAFF.

The genes are TRBV7-8 and TRBJ1-3, with a tentative D call TRBD1 (5 bases). Trimming left V 10 bases short and J 4 bases short, with 17 bases between. This CDR3 comprises 14 residues. Germline CDR1 and CDR2: SGHVS and FQNEAQ. CDR3 region: CATRAGGEGNTIYF. CDR3 nucleotide sequence: TGTGCCACCCGGGCGGGAGGGGAAGGAAACACCATATATTTT.

This chain uses TRBV9 with TRBJ2-5; D is unclear. With 3 bases removed from V and 1 base from J, the gap between germline ends came to 7 bases. The CDR3 loop spans 13 amino acids. CDR1 is SGDLS and CDR2 is YYNGEE in the germline V gene. DNA for the CDR3: TGTGCCAGCAGCGGCCGGCTCCAAGAGACCCAGTACTTC. Protein product: CASSGRLQETQYF.

The rearrangement links TRBV2 to TRBJ1-5; D is unresolved. The germline gives CDR1 SNHLY, CDR2 FYNNEI. The CDR3 has 14 residues. Trimming took 4 bases from V and 4 from J, leaving 11 bases between them. The CDR3 sequence: CASSGLSRNQPQHF. In DNA form, the CDR3 reads TGTGCCAGCAGTGGGTTAAGCCGGAATCAGCCCCAGCATTTT. Using reference TRBV2 and TRBJ1-5 for the parts outside the CDR3, the full variable domain is EPEVTQTPSHQVTQMGQEVILRCVPISNHLYFYWYRQILGQKVEFLVSFYNNEISEKSEIFDDQFSVERPDGSNFTLKIRSTKLEDSAMYFCASSGLSRNQPQHFGDGTRLSIL.